This T cell receptor beta chain was sequenced in a study of blood T cell repertoires in COVID-19. Study-level background: Samples taken during acute and convalescent COVID-19 were collected in the United States, Italy and Spain. T cells, B-cell-depleted T cells, or PBMCs provided the cDNA or gDNA that served as material.

Per the study methods: Estimation of nucleated cell counts was performed using reference gene primer amplification. This table comes from immunoSEQ multiplex PCR, and its TCRdb copy is limited to in-frame clones, with some not included. V, J and clone size reflect that table, while D and trimming were determined from the DNA. The sample consists of about 380,000 clones, 75% to 90% of them appearing once. CDR3 length: 14 residues. The V and J ends lost 5 bases and 7 bases, in that order; junction bases with no gene match: 4. Germline-derived CDR1 and CDR2 are MNHEY and SVGAGI. Concerning this clone itself: Other DNA sequences in this specimen translate into the identical CDR3.

This TCR was recovered from a woman aged 18-29 years with acute or convalescent COVID-19. The rearrangement uses TRBV6-5 and TRBJ1-4; TRBD1 matches at 10 bases. Sequencing was done on a sample of peripheral blood. CDR3 coding DNA: TGTGCCAGCAGTCCGGGACAGGGGAGTGAAAAACTGTTTTTT. This codes for CASSPGQGSEKLFF.